A selection of T cell receptor beta chains follows, all from one sample in a study of T cell repertoires in cytomegalovirus infection. One entry per CDR3 protein results from TCRdb running MiXCR on the reads. The table lists approximately 150,000 distinct CDR3 sequences, 17% of them singletons. The material sequenced was CD8+ T cells from PBMCs. All receptors come from a human donor in good health (CMV status not recorded). Some clones in this sample may be carry-over from other donors' samples. Each CDR3 is given with its conserved first and last residue. A D gene is named only where the DNA matches it firmly. Expanded clones get a size class; other rows say once, few or many, or leave the size out.

length	size	V	J	D	DNA	CDR3
14	-	TRBV7-3	TRBJ1-4	-	TGTGCCAGCAGCAAGACAGCGGGGGATGAAAAACTGTTTTTT	CASSKTAGDEKLFF
16	few	TRBV7-2	TRBJ2-7	-	TGTGCCAGCAGCTTATGGCAGGGAAATCCGACCTACGAGCAGTACTTC	CASSLWQGNPTYEQYF
17	-	TRBV7-9	TRBJ2-5	-	TGTGCCAGCAGCTTATTTCGTCAGTCGTCGGACCAAGAGACCCAGTACTTC	CASSLFRQSSDQETQYF
15	few	TRBV6-6	TRBJ2-1	-	TGTGCCAGCAGTACCGGGAGAGGAGTGGGGAATGAGCAGTTCTTC	CASSTGRGVGNEQFF
15	few	TRBV7-9	TRBJ2-3	TRBD2	TGTGCCAGCAGGGAGAGGACTAGCGGGACAGATACGCAGTATTTT	CASRERTSGTDTQYF
12	-	TRBV29-1	TRBJ2-3	-	TGCAGCGTTGAGGACCGGGGGGATACGCAGTATTTT	CSVEDRGDTQYF
17	-	TRBV7-9	TRBJ2-5	TRBD2	TGTGCCAGCAGCCGGACTAGCGGGGGCGCGTACCAAGAGACCCAGTACTTC	CASSRTSGGAYQETQYF
11	-	TRBV28	TRBJ1-2	-	TGTGCCAGCACCCCTGGCGGGACCTACACCTTC	CASTPGGTYTF
19	-	TRBV12-3/TRBV12-4	TRBJ2-2	TRBD2	TGTGCCAGCAGTTTCCCGGCTAGCGGGAGGGCCATGGAGGCCGGGGAGCTGTTTTTT	CASSFPASGRAMEAGELFF
13	few	TRBV2	TRBJ2-1	-	TGTGCCAGCAGTGAGACTGGGTACAATGAGCAGTTCTTC	CASSETGYNEQFF
18	few	TRBV12-3/TRBV12-4	TRBJ2-2	-	TGTGCCAGCACCGATCTGGGGGGGACAGGCACGAACACCGGGGAGCTGTTTTTT	CASTDLGGTGTNTGELFF
14	few	TRBV7-2	TRBJ2-7	-	TGTGCCAGCAGCTTAGCAGGGGTAGGGTACGAGCAGTACTTC	CASSLAGVGYEQYF
15	-	TRBV7-6	TRBJ2-7	TRBD1	TGTGCCAGCAGCTCGTCCGGGACAGGGTTTTACGAGCAGTACTTC	CASSSSGTGFYEQYF
12	-	TRBV12-3/TRBV12-4	TRBJ2-1	-	TGTGCCAGCAGTTTAGCTGTGGATGAGCAGTTCTTC	CASSLAVDEQFF
11	few	TRBV27	TRBJ2-7	-	TGTGCCAGCAGTTTCGGGACAGAGCAGTACTTC	CASSFGTEQYF
17	-	TRBV7-8	TRBJ1-5	TRBD1	TGTGCCAGCAGCTTAAGACCCTTAGGGACAGGGAGTCAGCCCCAGCATTTT	CASSLRPLGTGSQPQHF
17	-	TRBV5-4	TRBJ2-5	-	TGTGCCAGCAGTGGGACTCGCGGTGGGTCGTTGTCCGAGACCCAGTACTTC	CASSGTRGGSLSETQYF
15	-	TRBV7-8	TRBJ2-3	TRBD2	TGTGCCAGCAGCTGGCTAGCGGGGGGCACAGATACGCAGTATTTT	CASSWLAGGTDTQYF
14	-	TRBV20-1	TRBJ1-5	TRBD1	TGCAGTGTCTGGACAGGGGGATCATATCAGCCCCAGCATTTT	CSVWTGGSYQPQHF